What follows are 24 T cell receptor beta chains derived from one specimen sequenced in a study of blood T cells in healthy people across ages (dated by TCRdb to between 2014 and 2017). To prepare the library, 5' RACE was applied. A second roughly 6 to 11 cycle PCR used a sample-barcoded 5' primer and a J-beta primer mix. Using fastp at Q25 and MiXCR, TCRdb reprocessed the public reads and kept productive beta chains. Records with the same CDR3 protein are collapsed into one entry carrying the most frequent genes and DNA. The sample data list fewer than 2,000,000 distinct CDR3 sequences, and more than 35% of these were observed just once. Of the sample, 23% falls within the top ten clones. Sequencing was performed on blood. The receptors shown here come from a human donor in good health.

The V call is TRBV30, the J call TRBJ2-7; 7 bases align to TRBD1. Germline loops: CDR1 GTSNPN, CDR2 SVGIG (reference sequence). CDR3 length equals 12 residues. Trimming took 2 bases from V and 9 from J; bases not matched to a gene: 7. The CDR3 loop reads CAWSSTGAGQYF. CDR3 in DNA: TGTGCCTGGAGTAGTACAGGGGCTGGGCAGTACTTC.

This clonotype turned up a few times. The V gene is TRBV20-1, the J gene TRBJ2-3; no reliable D call. Germline V gives CDR1 DFQATT, CDR2 SNEGSKA (reference sequence). V shed 1 base and J shed 6 bases, with 8 bases lying between them. The CDR3 extends over 12 amino acids. Here the CDR3 DNA reads TGCAGTGCTAGAGCATCGGCCGATACGCAGTATTTT. Translating gives CSARASADTQYF.

The V gene is TRBV4-2, the J gene TRBJ1-4; 11 bases fit TRBD1. The CDR3 extends over 16 amino acids. The germline gives CDR1 LGHNA, CDR2 YNFKEQ. J gave up 5 bases and V 2 bases, and 4 bases lay outside the gene matches. The CDR3 sequence is CASSQSGQGANEKLFF. The CDR3 nucleotides are TGTGCCAGCAGCCAATCCGGACAGGGGGCAAATGAAAAACTGTTTTTT.

The J gene is TRBJ2-5, the V gene TRBV5-1, with a weak D call TRBD1 (7 bases). Per germline, CDR1 SGHRS and CDR2 YFSETQ. Trimming pared 9 bases from V and 5 bases from J, leaving 23 bases between. This CDR3 is built from 15 residues. The CDR3 coding sequence is TGCGCCACCTCCGGAGGTCCGACAGGGAGGGAGACCCAGTACTTC. It yields the protein CATSGGPTGRETQYF.

The CDR3: CASTKIAGSSYNEQFF. In nucleotides, the CDR3 is TGTGCCAGCACGAAGATAGCGGGGAGCTCCTACAATGAGCAGTTCTTC. The J gene is TRBJ2-1, the V gene TRBV27; 8 bases are a match to TRBD2. The V gene's germline CDR1 is MNHEY and CDR2 SMNVEV (reference sequence). This CDR3 has 16 residues. The junction had 8 bases not matched to a gene; V was cut back by 7 bases and J by 0 bases.

This clonotype turned up a few times. This rearrangement joins TRBV5-6 to TRBJ2-7; TRBD2 aligns across 7 bases. CDR1 and CDR2 (germline): SGHDT, YYEEEE. J gave up 7 bases and V 5 bases, and 3 bases lay outside the gene matches. The length of the CDR3 is 11 residues. The CDR3 DNA follows: TGTGCCAGCAGATACGGGGGGGAGCAGTACTTC. It yields the protein CASRYGGEQYF.

This rearrangement joins TRBV7-9 to TRBJ1-2, with a weak D call TRBD1 (5 bases). The CDR3 has 13 residues. V gave up 1 base and J gave up 11 bases, with 14 bases separating them. CDR1 is SEHNR and CDR2 is FQNEAQ in the germline V gene (reference sequence). The CDR3 DNA reads TGTGCCAGCAGCTTAGATAGGGGATCTTCTTACACCTTC. It is translated as CASSLDRGSSYTF.

The gene calls are TRBV20-1 and TRBJ2-1; D is perhaps TRBD1 or TRBD2 (6 bases each). Per germline, CDR1 DFQATT and CDR2 SNEGSKA (reference sequence). This CDR3 spans 14 amino acids. The V and J ends lost 5 bases and 11 bases respectively, with 22 bases between them. The CDR3 coding sequence is TGCAGTGCTCCTTTCCCGGCGGGCGGGGACAAGCAGTTCTTC. Amino acids: CSAPFPAGGDKQFF.

This clonotype occurred a few times. This sequence joins TRBV4-1 and TRBJ2-4, with unresolved D. Germline V CDR1 and CDR2: MGHRA, YSYEKL. Trimming stripped 2 bases from V and 0 bases from J, with 8 bases between. CDR3 length: 15 residues. The CDR3 loop is CASSQPIKAKNIQYF. The CDR3, as DNA: TGCGCCAGCAGCCAACCCATAAAAGCCAAAAACATTCAGTACTTC.

This clonotype was counted only a few times. This chain links TRBV5-6 with TRBJ1-4, with no clear D. The V and J ends lost 0 bases and 3 bases respectively, with 9 bases between them. The CDR3 has 15 residues. The germline V gene has CDR1 SGHDT and CDR2 YYEEEE. CDR3 region: CASSLASAPNEKLFF. The CDR3 DNA follows: TGTGCCAGCAGCTTGGCCTCGGCACCTAATGAAAAACTGTTTTTT.

The CDR3 protein is CASSYRGLSYGYTF. The CDR3 region has the DNA TGTGCCAGCAGTTACAGGGGGCTTAGCTATGGCTACACCTTC. This chain uses TRBV6-6 with TRBJ1-2, with 7 bases identical to TRBD1. This CDR3 region has 14 residues. V lost 2 bases, J lost 4 bases, and 4 bases stayed unmatched. CDR1 is MNHNY and CDR2 is SVGAGI in the germline V gene (reference sequence).

This sequence joins TRBV6-2 or TRBV6-3 and TRBJ1-2; 8 nucleotides match TRBD1. Looked up from germline, CDR1 is MNHEY and CDR2 is SVGEGT. This CDR3 contains 16 residues. Germline trimming cut 6 bases from V and 0 bases from J; bases unmatched to any gene: 9. The CDR3 region is CASRDTGGKANYGYTF. Here the CDR3 DNA reads TGTGCCAGCAGGGACACAGGGGGGAAAGCTAACTATGGCTACACCTTC.

The chain recombines TRBV14 with TRBJ2-1; D possibly corresponds to TRBD1 (5 bases). V was trimmed by 5 bases and J by 8 bases, leaving 19 bases between them. The CDR3 spans 15 residues. Germline CDR1 reads SGHDN; CDR2 reads FVKESK. The CDR3 DNA is TGTGCCAGCAGCGCGCAGGGTGTCCCAATCGATGAGCAGTTCTTC. Translated: CASSAQGVPIDEQFF.

CDR3 loop: CASDTLTKNIQYF. CDR3 nucleotides: TGTGCCAGCGACACCTTAACCAAAAACATTCAGTACTTC. V and J are TRBV2 and TRBJ2-4, with no clear D. The CDR3 is 13 amino acids. From germline, CDR1 is SNHLY and CDR2 FYNNEI. The V gene lost 8 bases and the J gene lost 2 bases, with 10 bases spanning the gap.

The CDR3 nucleotides are TGTGCCAGCAGTATTAAGGGCGCCAAAAACATTCAGTACTTC. Translating it yields CASSIKGAKNIQYF. The chain joins TRBV7-9 to TRBJ2-4; D remains ambiguous. V lost 6 bases and J 1 base, leaving 10 bases between the germline ends. Germline V CDR1 and CDR2: SEHNR, FQNEAQ (reference sequence). The CDR3 runs 14 residues.

This clonotype turned up a few times. This chain uses TRBV7-9 with TRBJ2-7, with D unclear. The V end was cut by 0 bases, the J end by 7 bases, with 16 bases between. The germline V gene encodes CDR1 SEHNR and CDR2 FQNEAQ (reference sequence). CDR3 length equals 15 residues. CDR3 residues: CASSLAGFTAGEQYF. CDR3 DNA sequence: TGTGCCAGCAGCTTAGCAGGATTCACCGCCGGGGAGCAGTACTTC.

The chain recombines TRBV20-1 with TRBJ2-3, with D perhaps being TRBD1 or TRBD2 (7 bases each). The germline V and J ends were trimmed by 8 bases and 8 bases, with 17 bases remaining between them. Germline values: CDR1 DFQATT, CDR2 SNEGSKA (reference sequence). The CDR3 is made up of 12 amino acids. The CDR3 nucleotides are TGCAGTACTGGGGGGGCAGGGGGTACGCAGTATTTT. Its translation: CSTGGAGGTQYF.

This clonotype was detected a few times. The V call is TRBV10-3, the J call TRBJ1-2; TRBD1 agrees at 7 bases. The germline gives CDR1 ENHRY, CDR2 SYGVKD. The CDR3 has 14 amino acids. Germline trimming cut 0 bases from V and 5 bases from J; bases unmatched to any gene: 3. The CDR3, as DNA: TGTGCCATCAGTGAGTCCGGGACAGCGTATGGCTACACCTTC. Translating it yields CAISESGTAYGYTF.

V usage is TRBV21-1 and J usage is TRBJ1-1. TRBV21-1 is marked as a pseudogene. The CDR3 is made up of 16 amino acids. The CDR3 DNA sequence: TGTGCCAGCAGCAAAGGGGGTCGATATCAGAACACTGAAGCTTTCTTT. This codes for CASSKGGRYQNTEAFF.

The chain employs TRBV3-1 and TRBJ1-2; D ambiguous. CDR1 and CDR2 (germline): LGHDT, YNNKEL (reference sequence). The germline V and J ends were trimmed by 0 bases and 4 bases, with 15 bases remaining between them. The CDR3 runs to 16 residues. The CDR3 nucleotides read TGTGCCAGCAGCCAAGACGATTCCACATACGTCTATGGCTACACCTTC. Amino acid sequence: CASSQDDSTYVYGYTF.

This clonotype has more than one count but fewer than ten. The gene calls are TRBV3-1 and TRBJ2-7; 7 bases align to TRBD2. There are 14 residues in the CDR3. Germline V CDR1 and CDR2: LGHDT, YNNKEL (reference sequence). The V and J ends lost 4 bases and 3 bases, in that order; junction bases with no gene match: 6. The DNA for the CDR3 is TGTGCCAGCAGCCTTCGGGACTACCACTACGAGCAGTACTTC. Translation: CASSLRDYHYEQYF.

The rearrangement joins TRBV7-2 to TRBJ1-2; possibly TRBD1 for D (6 bases). V was trimmed by 3 bases and J by 4 bases, leaving 9 bases between them. CDR3 length: 13 amino acids. Germline loops: CDR1 SGHTA, CDR2 FQGNSA. The CDR3 DNA reads TGTGCCAGCAGCTTCCCGGGGGCCTATGGCTACACCTTC. Translated, it gives CASSFPGAYGYTF. Full variable domain (rest looked up from reference TRBV7-2 and TRBJ1-2): GAGVSQSPSNKVTEKGKDVELRCDPISGHTALYWYRQSLGQGLEFLIYFQGNSAPDKSGLPSDRFSAERTGGSVSTLTIQRTQQEDSAVYLCASSFPGAYGYTFGSGTRLTVV.

This clonotype was detected a few times. The V gene is TRBV7-3, the J gene TRBJ2-1, with 7 bases fitting TRBD1. This CDR3 has 14 amino acids. Trimming removed 2 bases from V and 5 bases from J; junction bases left unmatched: 3. The germline CDR1 and CDR2 sequences are SGHTA and FQGTGA. The CDR3 sequence: CASSLSGTDNEQFF. CDR3 in DNA: TGTGCCAGCAGCTTATCCGGGACAGACAATGAGCAGTTCTTC.

This clonotype was recorded a few times. This rearrangement joins TRBV29-1 to TRBJ1-4, with D possibly matching TRBD1 (6 bases). Between the trimmed V and J ends, which lost 6 bases and 6 bases, there was a span of 14 bases. Germline CDR1 is SQVTM and CDR2 is ANQGSEA. This CDR3 is built from 13 residues. The CDR3 is CSVGWGADEKLFF. The CDR3 coding sequence is TGCAGCGTAGGTTGGGGGGCTGATGAAAAACTGTTTTTT.